The subject of this entry is one T cell receptor beta chain. Its antigen specificity is not known. Per-base quality was not reported, and no clone a single base away is much larger than it. This specimen belongs to a study of response to subunit inactivated influenza vaccine (dated by TCRdb to between 2017 and 2018). The study in broad terms: The study used deep quantitative T cell receptor repertoire profiling to track responses to a trivalent subunit inactivated influenza vaccine. The study at large found these results: The authors suggested that each seasonal influenza vaccination may recruit only a limited number of new T cells.

Library construction relied on RT-PCR. The listed sequencing device is Illumina HiSeq 2500. The raw public reads went through TCRdb reprocessing: fastp at Q25, MiXCR clone calling, in-frame beta chains kept. Rows matching on CDR3 protein sequence are summarized as one entry with the most common DNA and genes. The table for this sample lists some 300,000 distinct CDR3 sequences; 22% of them were counted only once. Approximately 10% of the sample belongs to the ten largest clones. The sequences come from PBMCs from blood, collected about 20 months after vaccination. This receptor was identified in a man between 45 and 75 years old who received an inactivated influenza vaccine. Donor details come from another sample of the same person, matched by shared clones.

The bases are TGTGCCAGTAGTATATTAGTCAGGGACGGCTATGGCTACACCTTC. The resulting protein is CASSILVRDGYGYTF. The chain is made from TRBV19 and TRBJ1-2; a tentative D call is TRBD1 (5 bases match). The CDR3, from cysteine to phenylalanine, totals 15 residues. The sequence is cut down to CDR3 DNA, 45 bases in frame from base 1. V loses 2 bases, J loses 4 bases, and the germline ends lie 14 bases apart. CDR1 and CDR2 were assigned from the germline V gene (reference sequence) as LNHDA and SQIVND.